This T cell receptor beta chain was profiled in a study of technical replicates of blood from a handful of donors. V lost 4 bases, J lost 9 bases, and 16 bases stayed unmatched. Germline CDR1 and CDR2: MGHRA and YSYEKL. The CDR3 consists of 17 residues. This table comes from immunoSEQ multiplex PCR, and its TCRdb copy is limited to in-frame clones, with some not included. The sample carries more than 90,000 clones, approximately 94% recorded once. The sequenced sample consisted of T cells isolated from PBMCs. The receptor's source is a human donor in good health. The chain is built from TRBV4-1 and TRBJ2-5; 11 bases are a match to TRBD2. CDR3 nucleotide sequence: TGCGCCAGCAGCCCGAGACTAGCGGGACCCTCGCGGGGGGCCCAGTACTTC. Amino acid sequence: CASSPRLAGPSRGAQYF.